This T cell receptor (beta chain) is from a study of blood T cell repertoires in COVID-19. Overall study context: Samples representing acute and convalescent COVID-19 were sourced from the United States, Italy and Spain. Sample material is recorded as cDNA or gDNA derived from T cells, B-cell-depleted T cells, or PBMCs.

Germline assignment: CDR1 SGHAT and CDR2 FQNNGV. V lost 2 bases and J lost 0, with 5 bases in between. The CDR3 is 14 amino acids. In the original analysis: The assay estimated nucleated cells by amplifying reference gene primers. Generated by immunoSEQ multiplex PCR, the TCRdb table keeps only in-frame clones and is missing some. From that table come the V and J calls and clone size; the DNA was used to work out D and trimming. This sample has approximately 70,000 clones, with approximately 90% found just once. Source material: peripheral blood. This clonotype was obtained from a human donor in a cohort sampled during active COVID-19. The chain links TRBV11-2 to TRBJ2-1; no reliable D call. The chain's CDR3 is CASSLLVSYNEQFF. The CDR3 DNA reads as TGTGCCAGCAGCTTATTAGTCTCCTACAATGAGCAGTTCTTC.